The 11 T cell receptor beta chains below all came from one sample that was sequenced in a study of glioma-infiltrating T cells after dendritic cell vaccination. Time point meaning: after dendritic cell vaccination, including at tumor progression/relapse. Clones were read by immunoSEQ multiplex PCR, and TCRdb kept only the in-frame ones, dropping some. The sample yields some 78,000 clones, around 85% seen once. The input for sequencing was blood, taken after dendritic cell vaccination. The receptors here all came from a human donor with glioblastoma.

This chain links TRBV14 with TRBJ2-3, with D perhaps TRBD1 (6 bases). This CDR3 comprises 17 residues. V was pared by 2 bases and J by 2 bases, with 17 bases between. In germline, CDR1 is SGHDN, CDR2 FVKESK. The CDR3 region has the DNA TGTGCCAGCAGCCAATTCCGGGACATACCTTTCACAGATACGCAGTATTTT. This translates into CASSQFRDIPFTDTQYF.

The J gene is TRBJ2-2, the V gene TRBV19, with TRBD1 matching 7 bases. CDR3 size: 12 residues. Germline V CDR1 and CDR2: LNHDA, SQIVND (reference sequence). V was pared by 11 bases and J by 6 bases, with 6 bases of the junction left unmatched. The CDR3 DNA reads TGTGCCGGGAGACAGGGACCCGGGGAGCTGTTTTTT. Translated, it gives CAGRQGPGELFF.

The chain carries TRBV2 and TRBJ1-3, with 8 bases that match TRBD1. J gave up 0 bases and V 3 bases, and 1 base lay outside the gene matches. CDR1 and CDR2 (germline): SNHLY, FYNNEI. This CDR3 is 15 amino acids long. In DNA, the CDR3 is TGTGCCAGCAGTGACGGACAGGGCTCTGGAAACACCATATATTTT. It is translated as CASSDGQGSGNTIYF.

This clone was detected a few times. The V and J genes are TRBV7-9 and TRBJ1-1, with D possibly TRBD1 on 6 matching bases. The germline V gene has CDR1 SEHNR and CDR2 FQNEAQ (reference sequence). Trimming stripped 1 base from V and 1 base from J, with 19 bases between. The CDR3 extends over 18 amino acids. The CDR3 nucleotides read TGTGCCAGCAGCTTAGTAGGGGGGGGCGGCAGACCGAACACTGAAGCTTTCTTT. This sequence encodes CASSLVGGGGRPNTEAFF.

This clone was counted once. V gene TRBV7-9 combines with J gene TRBJ1-5, with D perhaps TRBD1 (5 bases). V gave up 8 bases and J gave up 3 bases, with 17 bases separating them. The CDR3 totals 15 residues. The germline CDR1 and CDR2 sequences are SEHNR and FQNEAQ (reference sequence). CDR3 loop: CASRCQGVFNQPQHF. In DNA form, the CDR3 reads TGTGCCAGCCGCTGCCAAGGGGTATTCAATCAGCCCCAGCATTTT.

The rearrangement links TRBV9 to TRBJ1-1; D not certain. Germline CDR1 and CDR2: SGDLS and YYNGEE. The V gene lost 0 bases and the J gene lost 1 base, with 22 bases spanning the gap. The CDR3 contains 19 residues. The CDR3 nucleotides are TGTGCCAGCAGCGTAGGAGCATTGATGGGAGTTCTGGAGAACACTGAAGCTTTCTTT. This sequence encodes CASSVGALMGVLENTEAFF.

The rearrangement joins TRBV5-1 to TRBJ1-2; D is unclear. Trimming removed 1 base from V and 0 bases from J, with 10 bases in between. CDR1 is SGHRS, CDR2 YFSETQ, per germline. This CDR3 contains 15 residues. CDR3 nucleotides: TGCGCCAGCAGCTTGCTTTCAGATTCTAACTATGGCTACACCTTC. Residues: CASSLLSDSNYGYTF.

The genes are TRBV9 and TRBJ1-2; 9 bases fit TRBD1. CDR1 and CDR2 from the germline V gene are SGDLS and YYNGEE. This CDR3 comprises 14 residues. V lost 1 base and J lost 7; bases outside the gene matches: 5. Here the CDR3 DNA reads TGTGCCAGCAGCGTATCCGGGACAGGGACTGGCTACACCTTC. Its protein is CASSVSGTGTGYTF.

The chain couples TRBV6-5 to TRBJ1-3; possibly TRBD1 for D (6 bases). Per the germline V gene, CDR1 is MNHEY and CDR2 is SVGAGI. Trimming stripped 0 bases from V and 3 bases from J, with 12 bases between. The CDR3 totals 16 residues. CDR3 DNA sequence: TGTGCCAGCAGTTACTCGATTAGGGGGAGTGGAAACACCATATATTTT. Amino acid sequence: CASSYSIRGSGNTIYF.

This clone has more than one count but fewer than ten. This chain uses TRBV4-1 with TRBJ2-7, with D possibly being TRBD1 (6 bases). Trimming took off 0 bases at V and 2 bases at J, with 14 bases between the two ends. Germline CDR1 and CDR2: MGHRA and YSYEKL. The CDR3 covers 16 residues. CDR3 sequence reads: CASSQDLTGWPYEQYF. As DNA, the CDR3 is TGCGCCAGCAGCCAAGATCTTACAGGGTGGCCCTACGAGCAGTACTTC.

The V and J genes are TRBV7-2 and TRBJ2-1, with TRBD2 as a possible D gene (5 bases). The germline CDR1 and CDR2 sequences are SGHTA and FQGNSA. The ends were cut back, 5 bases at V and 3 bases at J, with 17 bases in the middle. The CDR3 runs to 16 residues. The CDR3 spells CASSGPSGKYYNEQFF. The CDR3 DNA follows: TGTGCCAGCAGCGGGCCGTCGGGAAAATACTACAATGAGCAGTTCTTC.